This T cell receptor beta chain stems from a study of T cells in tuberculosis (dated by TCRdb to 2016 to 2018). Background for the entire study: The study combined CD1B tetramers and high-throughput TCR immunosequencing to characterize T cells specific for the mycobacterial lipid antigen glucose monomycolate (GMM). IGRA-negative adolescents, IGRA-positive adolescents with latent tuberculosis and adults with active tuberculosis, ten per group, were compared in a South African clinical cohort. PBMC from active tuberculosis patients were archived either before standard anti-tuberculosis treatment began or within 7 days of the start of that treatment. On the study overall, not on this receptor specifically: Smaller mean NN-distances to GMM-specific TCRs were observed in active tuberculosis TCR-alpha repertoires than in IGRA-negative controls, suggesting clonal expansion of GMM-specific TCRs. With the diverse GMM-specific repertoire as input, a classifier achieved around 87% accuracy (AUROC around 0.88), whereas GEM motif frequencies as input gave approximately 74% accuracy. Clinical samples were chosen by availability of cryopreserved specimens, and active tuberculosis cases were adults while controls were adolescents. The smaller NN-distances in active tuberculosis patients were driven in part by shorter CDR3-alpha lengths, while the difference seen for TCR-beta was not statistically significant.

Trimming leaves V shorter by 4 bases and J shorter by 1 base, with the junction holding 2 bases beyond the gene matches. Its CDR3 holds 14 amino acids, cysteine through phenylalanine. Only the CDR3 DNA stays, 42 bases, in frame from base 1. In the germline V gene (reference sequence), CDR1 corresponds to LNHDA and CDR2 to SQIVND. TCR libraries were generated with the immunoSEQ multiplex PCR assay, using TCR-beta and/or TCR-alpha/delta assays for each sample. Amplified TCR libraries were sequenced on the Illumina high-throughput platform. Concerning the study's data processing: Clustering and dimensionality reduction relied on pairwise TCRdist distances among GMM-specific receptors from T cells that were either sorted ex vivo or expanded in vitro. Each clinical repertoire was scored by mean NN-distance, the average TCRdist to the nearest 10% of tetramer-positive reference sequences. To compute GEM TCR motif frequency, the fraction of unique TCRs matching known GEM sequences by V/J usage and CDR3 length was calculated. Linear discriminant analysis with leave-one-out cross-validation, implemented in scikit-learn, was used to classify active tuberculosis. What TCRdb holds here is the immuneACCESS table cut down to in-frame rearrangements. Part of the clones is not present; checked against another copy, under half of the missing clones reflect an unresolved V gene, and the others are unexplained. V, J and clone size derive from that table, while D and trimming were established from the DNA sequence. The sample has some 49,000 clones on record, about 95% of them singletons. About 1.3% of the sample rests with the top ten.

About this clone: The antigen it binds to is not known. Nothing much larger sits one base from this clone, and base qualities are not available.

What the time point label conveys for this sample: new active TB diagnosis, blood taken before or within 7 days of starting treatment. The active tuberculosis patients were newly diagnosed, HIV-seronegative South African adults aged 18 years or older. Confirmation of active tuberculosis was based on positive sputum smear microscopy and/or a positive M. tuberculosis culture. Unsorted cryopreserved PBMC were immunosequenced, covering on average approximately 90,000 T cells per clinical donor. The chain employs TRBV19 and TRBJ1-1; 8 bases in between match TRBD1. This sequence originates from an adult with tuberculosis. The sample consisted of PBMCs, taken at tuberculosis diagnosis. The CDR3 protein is CASSNGQGNTEAFF. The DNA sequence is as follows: TGTGCCAGTAGTAATGGACAGGGGAACACTGAAGCTTTCTTT.